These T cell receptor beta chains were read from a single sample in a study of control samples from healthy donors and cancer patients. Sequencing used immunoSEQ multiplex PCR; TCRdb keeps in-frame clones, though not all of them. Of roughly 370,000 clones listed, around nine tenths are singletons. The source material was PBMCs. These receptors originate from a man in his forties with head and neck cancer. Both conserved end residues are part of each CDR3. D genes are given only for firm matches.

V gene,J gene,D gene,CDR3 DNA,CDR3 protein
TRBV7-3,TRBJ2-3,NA,TGTGCCAGCAGCTTATCGGGTCCAGATACGCAGTATTTT,CASSLSGPDTQYF
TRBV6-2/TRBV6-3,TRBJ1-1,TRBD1,TGTGCCAGCAGTTACGTGACAGGGCAGGGGCGGACTGAAGCTTTCTTT,CASSYVTGQGRTEAFF
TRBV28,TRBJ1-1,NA,TGTGCCAGCAGTTTATGGGGTATGGGGTTGGGTGCTTTCTTT,CASSLWGMGLGAFF
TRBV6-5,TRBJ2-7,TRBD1,TGTGCCAGCAGGACCGGGACAGGTGTGGGCGAGCAGTACTTC,CASRTGTGVGEQYF
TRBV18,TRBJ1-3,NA,TGTGCCAGCTCACCTTTGGAACCGGCAGGAAACACCATATATTTT,CASSPLEPAGNTIYF
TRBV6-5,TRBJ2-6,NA,TGTGCCAGCAGTTACTCTCCTGGGGCCAACGTCCTGACTTTC,CASSYSPGANVLTF
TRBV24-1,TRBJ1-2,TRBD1,TGTGCCACCAGTGTACAGGGGGTGTTATTGTATGGCTACACCTTC,CATSVQGVLLYGYTF
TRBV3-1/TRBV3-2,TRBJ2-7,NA,TGTGCCAGCAGCCAAGATCCCAGGGTAGTCTACGAGCAGTACTTC,CASSQDPRVVYEQYF
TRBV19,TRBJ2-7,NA,TGTGCCAGTAGTATAAGGGCAGGGGATTACGAGCAGTACTTC,CASSIRAGDYEQYF
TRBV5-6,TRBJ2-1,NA,TGTGCCAGCAGCTTTTACCTGGGGGGTGGACTTTCCAATGAGCAGTTCTTC,CASSFYLGGGLSNEQFF
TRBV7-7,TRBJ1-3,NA,TGTGCTAGCAGCTTAACGACAGGCGGTGGAAACACCATATATTTT,CASSLTTGGGNTIYF
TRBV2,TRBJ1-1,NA,TGTGCCAGCAGTGAGCAAGTCACTGAAGCTTTCTTT,CASSEQVTEAFF
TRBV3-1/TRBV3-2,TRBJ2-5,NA,TGTGCCAGCAGCCCCGGGACGCCTGGCTCCCAGTACTTC,CASSPGTPGSQYF
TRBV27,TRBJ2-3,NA,TGTGCCAGCAGTTCAGAGGACGACACAGATACGCAGTATTTT,CASSSEDDTDTQYF